The next 6 T cell receptor beta chains were all read from a single sample in a study of blood T cell repertoires in COVID-19. TCRdb keeps only in-frame clones here, not all; method: immunoSEQ multiplex PCR. The data show more than 85,000 clones, about four fifths seen once. The sample comprised peripheral blood. Receptor source: a man older than 75 with acute or convalescent COVID-19.

The chain joins TRBV6-2 or TRBV6-3 to TRBJ2-2; TRBD2 might be the D (7 bases). The CDR3 extends over 15 amino acids. Per the germline V gene, CDR1 is MNHEY and CDR2 is SVGEGT. V lost 5 bases and J 2 bases, leaving 12 bases between the germline ends. CDR3 amino acids: CASSREGGNTGELFF. CDR3 nucleotides: TGTGCCAGCAGTAGGGAGGGGGGTAACACCGGGGAGCTGTTTTTT.

The V gene is TRBV5-4, the J gene TRBJ1-2; no firm D call. Per the germline V gene, CDR1 is SGHNT and CDR2 is YYREEE (reference sequence). The CDR3 runs 15 residues. The V gene lost 0 bases and the J gene lost 5 bases, with 14 bases spanning the gap. CDR3 sequence: CASSLAEQLRYGYTF. The CDR3 DNA sequence: TGTGCCAGCAGCTTGGCCGAACAGCTCCGGTATGGCTACACCTTC.

This chain connects TRBV7-2 to TRBJ1-3; D is uncertain. The CDR3 has 13 residues. V was shortened by 4 bases and J by 0 bases, with 4 bases between the two germline ends. Germline V CDR1 and CDR2: SGHTA, FQGNSA. CDR3 sequence: CASSSFSGNTIYF. The CDR3 coding sequence is TGTGCCAGCAGCTCCTTCTCTGGAAACACCATATATTTT.

The V call is TRBV7-2, the J call TRBJ2-7; TRBD2 agrees at 14 bases. V dropped 6 bases and J dropped 6; count of bases not matched to a gene: 4. The CDR3 spans 14 residues. Germline CDR1 is SGHTA and CDR2 is FQGNSA. The CDR3: CASRSGTSGSEQYF. The CDR3 nucleotides are TGTGCCAGCAGATCCGGGACTAGCGGGAGCGAGCAGTACTTC.

This chain uses TRBV19 with TRBJ1-3, with D perhaps TRBD1 (6 bases). The CDR3 sequence is 17 residues long. CDR1 and CDR2 (germline): LNHDA, SQIVND (reference sequence). Trimming removed 4 bases at V and 0 bases at J, with 16 bases between. The CDR3 DNA sequence: TGTGCCAGTAGTAGACCACAGGGCACCAGCTCTGGAAACACCATATATTTT. Its protein product is CASSRPQGTSSGNTIYF.

The CDR3 is CASRQTALGEKLFF. In DNA form, the CDR3 reads TGTGCCAGCAGGCAGACAGCCCTCGGCGAAAAACTGTTTTTT. This chain uses TRBV2 with TRBJ1-4; TRBD1 is a possible D gene (5 bases). Germline CDR1 SNHLY, CDR2 FYNNEI. The CDR3 totals 14 residues. V was pared by 6 bases and J by 8 bases, with 16 bases between. The full variable domain, in which reference TRBV2 and TRBJ1-4 provide the parts outside the CDR3, is EPEVTQTPSHQVTQMGQEVILRCVPISNHLYFYWYRQILGQKVEFLVSFYNNEISEKSEIFDDQFSVERPDGSNFTLKIRSTKLEDSAMYFCASRQTALGEKLFFGSGTQLSVL.